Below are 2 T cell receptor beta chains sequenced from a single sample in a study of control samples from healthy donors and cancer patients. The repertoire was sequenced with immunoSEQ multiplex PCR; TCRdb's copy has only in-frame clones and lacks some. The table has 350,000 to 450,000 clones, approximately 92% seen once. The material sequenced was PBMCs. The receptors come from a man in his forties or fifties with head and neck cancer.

The CDR3: CASSFSGTENFEAFF. The CDR3 DNA reads as TGTGCCAGCAGTTTTTCCGGGACAGAGAACTTTGAAGCTTTCTTT. The rearrangement links TRBV5-5 to TRBJ1-1; 7 bases line up with TRBD1. CDR1 SGHKS and CDR2 YYEKEE come from the germline V gene (reference sequence). This CDR3 region has 15 residues. The V gene end was trimmed by 5 bases and the J gene end by 7 bases; junction bases not matched to a gene: 14.

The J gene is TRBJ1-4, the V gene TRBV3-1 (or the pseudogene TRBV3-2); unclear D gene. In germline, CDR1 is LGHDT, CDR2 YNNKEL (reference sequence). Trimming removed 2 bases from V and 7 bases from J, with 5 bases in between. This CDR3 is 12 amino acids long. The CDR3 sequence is CASSQTIEKLFF. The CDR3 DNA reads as TGTGCCAGCAGCCAAACGATTGAAAAACTGTTTTTT.